Below are 29 T cell receptor beta chains sequenced from a single sample in a study of metastatic and nonmetastatic thyroid tumors. Through MiXCR, TCRdb re-clonotyped the PCR reads. This sample has 30,000 to 35,000 clones; approximately 17% occur once, and the top ten carry 6.9%. Patients had received no treatment of any kind before thyroid surgery. Specimen: blood. These receptors were obtained from a female donor with papillary thyroid cancer or a benign thyroid nodule (not recorded which). Some clones in this sample may be carry-over from other donors' samples.

This clone appeared many times. V usage is TRBV20-1 and J usage is TRBJ1-6; D is ambiguous. The CDR3 runs to 17 residues. Trimming left V 1 base short and J 0 bases short, with 13 bases between. Per the germline V gene, CDR1 is DFQATT and CDR2 is SNEGSKA (reference sequence). In DNA, the CDR3 is TGCAGTGCTAGAGTGGCCGGTCCAAGCTCCTATAATTCACCCCTCCACTTT. It encodes CSARVAGPSSYNSPLHF.

The chain has TRBV20-1 and TRBJ2-1, with 12 bases identical to TRBD2. V was pared by 2 bases and J by 3 bases, with 8 bases of the junction left unmatched. CDR3 length equals 17 residues. The germline gives CDR1 DFQATT, CDR2 SNEGSKA (reference sequence). CDR3 protein: CSARSGTSGRSYNEQFF. The CDR3, as DNA: TGCAGTGCTAGAAGTGGCACTAGCGGGAGGAGCTACAATGAGCAGTTCTTC.

This clone has a count of ten or more. This chain joins TRBV20-1 and TRBJ1-5, with 10 positions matching TRBD1. J gave up 6 bases and V 6 bases, and 11 bases lay outside the gene matches. Germline lookup yields CDR1 DFQATT and CDR2 SNEGSKA (reference sequence). The CDR3 runs to 15 residues. CDR3 nucleotides: TGCAGTGCCAGACCGGGACAGGGGATGAGTCAGCCCCAGCATTTT. This translates into CSARPGQGMSQPQHF.

This clone was picked up many times. The genes are TRBV18 and TRBJ2-7, with 8 bases matching TRBD2. This CDR3 has 14 residues. With V trimmed by 4 bases and J by 4 bases, 6 bases remained unmatched. Germline-derived CDR1 and CDR2 are KGHSH and LQKENI. The chain's CDR3 is CASSHGTSMYEQYF. The DNA of the CDR3 is TGTGCCAGCTCACATGGGACTAGTATGTACGAGCAGTACTTC.

This clone has a count of ten or more. The chain joins TRBV20-1 to TRBJ2-7; the D gene is possibly TRBD1 (6 bases). The germline CDR1 and CDR2 sequences are DFQATT and SNEGSKA (reference sequence). V was trimmed by 0 bases and J by 5 bases, leaving 20 bases between them. This CDR3 contains 16 residues. In nucleotides, the CDR3 is TGCAGTGCTAGAGATCCTTCATCACAGGGCTGGGACGAGCAGTACTTC. As protein: CSARDPSSQGWDEQYF.

Many counts were recorded for this clone. The rearrangement joins TRBV5-5 to TRBJ2-5; 11 nucleotides line up with TRBD1. Trimming at V came to 4 bases and at J to 4 bases, leaving 6 bases not matched to a gene. The CDR3 contains 15 residues. Germline lookup yields CDR1 SGHKS and CDR2 YYEKEE (reference sequence). The CDR3 sequence is CASSSGQGATETQYF. CDR3 DNA sequence: TGTGCCAGCAGCAGCGGACAGGGGGCGACAGAGACCCAGTACTTC. Using reference TRBV5-5 and TRBJ2-5 for the parts outside the CDR3, the full variable domain is DAGVTQSPTHLIKTRGQQVTLRCSPISGHKSVSWYQQVLGQGPQFIFQYYEKEERGRGNFPDRFSARQFPNYSSELNVNALLLGDSALYLCASSSGQGATETQYFGPGTRLLVL.

Ten or more counts support this clone. The V and J genes are TRBV28 and TRBJ2-7; weak D call: TRBD2 (6 bases). V lost 5 bases, J lost 3 bases, and 20 bases lay in between. The CDR3 covers 16 residues. Germline V lookup: CDR1 MDHEN, CDR2 SYDVKM. As DNA, the CDR3 is TGTGCCAGCAGTCCATGGTCGGGGGTCGGGGGCTACGAGCAGTACTTC. Translating gives CASSPWSGVGGYEQYF. Combining the CDR3 with reference TRBV28 and TRBJ2-7 gives the whole variable domain DVKVTQSSRYLVKRTGEKVFLECVQDMDHENMFWYRQDPGLGLRLIYFSYDVKMKEKGDIPEGYSVSREKKERFSLILESASTNQTSMYLCASSPWSGVGGYEQYFGPGTRLTVT.

This clone showed up many times. This may stem from a read error, because a much larger clone lies one nucleotide away. The chain is built from TRBV2 and TRBJ2-3, with 7 bases aligning to TRBD1. Germline loops: CDR1 SNHLY, CDR2 FYNNEI. The CDR3 contains 15 residues. CDR3 amino acids: CAGRPDRASTDTQYF. DNA of the CDR3: TGTGCCGGCAGACCCGACAGGGCTAGCACAGATACGCAGTATTTT.

This clone was counted a few times. The J gene is TRBJ1-6, the V gene TRBV20-1; D is possibly TRBD1 (6 bases). CDR3 length equals 16 residues. Germline V gene lookup returns CDR1 DFQATT and CDR2 SNEGSKA (reference sequence). V was trimmed by 2 bases and J by 18 bases, leaving 29 bases between them. CDR3 sequence (DNA): TGCAGTGCTAGATCTTACCCACAGGGCCCCAATTCACCTCGCCACTTT. Encoded protein: CSARSYPQGPNSPRHF.

The chain combines TRBV9 with TRBJ2-1; TRBD2 agrees at 11 bases. The junction had 7 bases not matched to a gene; V was cut back by 0 bases and J by 5 bases. The CDR3 contains 17 residues. In germline, CDR1 is SGDLS, CDR2 YYNGEE. The CDR3 sequence is CASSVDTSGRGNNEQFF. The CDR3 bases are TGTGCCAGCAGCGTAGATACTAGCGGGAGAGGGAACAATGAGCAGTTCTTC.

The chain has TRBV6-1 and TRBJ1-3, with 8 bases that match TRBD1. Germline CDR1 reads MNHNS; CDR2 reads SASEGT. CDR3 size: 15 residues. The V gene end was trimmed by 7 bases and the J gene end by 1 base; junction bases not matched to a gene: 6. CDR3 sequence reads: CASTGQGSSGNTIYF. CDR3 DNA: TGTGCCAGCACCGGACAGGGAAGTTCTGGAAACACCATATATTTT.

This clone showed up just a few times. The chain has TRBV5-1 and TRBJ2-5; D unclear. Germline CDR1 is SGHRS and CDR2 is YFSETQ. The CDR3 sequence is 13 residues long. The V and J ends lost 4 bases and 2 bases respectively, with 9 bases between them. The CDR3 DNA sequence: TGCGCCAGCAGCGAGGCATTACAAGAGACCCAGTACTTC. Translated: CASSEALQETQYF. Filled out from reference TRBV5-1 and TRBJ2-5, the complete variable domain reads KAGVTQTPRYLIKTRGQQVTLSCSPISGHRSVSWYQQTPGQGLQFLFEYFSETQRNKGNFPGRFSGRQFSNSRSEMNVSTLELGDSALYLCASSEALQETQYFGPGTRLLVL.

This sequence joins TRBV6-1 and TRBJ2-1, with TRBD2 matching 8 bases. The CDR3 is 15 amino acids. CDR1 and CDR2 from the germline V gene are MNHNS and SASEGT. After removal of 2 bases from V and 0 bases from J, the junction contained 0 bases not matched to a gene. CDR3 sequence: CASSELAGSYNEQFF. The CDR3 nucleotides read TGTGCCAGCAGTGAACTAGCGGGCTCCTACAATGAGCAGTTCTTC.

This clone was recorded many times. The chain employs TRBV28 and TRBJ1-2; unclear D gene. The V gene's germline CDR1 is MDHEN and CDR2 SYDVKM. V was trimmed by 5 bases and J by 2 bases, leaving 6 bases between them. This CDR3 region has 12 residues. CDR3 DNA: TGTGCCAGCAGTCCGAAAAACTATGGCTACACCTTC. It encodes CASSPKNYGYTF.

V is TRBV18 and J is TRBJ2-2; D might be TRBD1 (5 bases). V lost 1 base and J 8 bases, leaving 5 bases between the germline ends. CDR1 is KGHSH, CDR2 LQKENI, per germline. The length of the CDR3 is 12 residues. CDR3 amino acids: CASSPRTGELFF. The CDR3 region has the DNA TGTGCCAGCTCACCACGGACAGGGGAGCTGTTTTTT.

This clone was recorded many times. This chain links TRBV5-1 with TRBJ2-7; the D gene is possibly TRBD2 (6 bases). CDR1 is SGHRS, CDR2 YFSETQ, per germline. V lost 3 bases to trimming and J lost 3 bases, with 16 bases between them. CDR3 length: 15 amino acids. The CDR3 DNA reads as TGCGCCAGCAGCTGGGGGGACGGAAGAGTCTACGAGCAGTACTTC. It encodes CASSWGDGRVYEQYF.

This clone has a count of ten or more. This chain links TRBV6-6 with TRBJ2-5; D unclear. The length of the CDR3 is 14 residues. Trimming shortened V by 2 bases and J by 0 bases, and 7 bases separated the two germline ends. The germline V gene has CDR1 MNHNY and CDR2 SVGAGI (reference sequence). As DNA, the CDR3 is TGTGCCAGCAGTTACCGACCTTACCAAGAGACCCAGTACTTC. Translation: CASSYRPYQETQYF.

This clone was recorded at least ten times. CDR3 residues: CASSQYQYGYTF. The CDR3 region has the DNA TGTGCCAGCAGCCAATATCAGTATGGCTACACCTTC. V is TRBV3-1 and J is TRBJ1-2; no firm D call. V dropped 2 bases and J dropped 5 bases, with 6 bases sitting between them. Germline V gene sequence: CDR1 LGHDT, CDR2 YNNKEL (reference sequence). The CDR3 sequence is 12 residues long.

This clone was observed many times. The genes are TRBV11-2 and TRBJ2-5; weak D call: TRBD2 (6 bases). Trimming shortened V by 2 bases and J by 3 bases, and 13 bases separated the two germline ends. The CDR3 consists of 15 residues. Germline loops: CDR1 SGHAT, CDR2 FQNNGV. The CDR3 region has the DNA TGTGCCAGCAGCTTATACAGGAGGGTTGAAGAGACCCAGTACTTC. Translated: CASSLYRRVEETQYF. The entire variable domain, with the rest obtained from reference TRBV11-2 and TRBJ2-5, is as follows: EAGVAQSPRYKIIEKRQSVAFWCNPISGHATLYWYQQILGQGPKLLIQFQNNGVVDDSQLPKDRFSAERLKGVDSTLKIQPAKLEDSAVYLCASSLYRRVEETQYFGPGTRLLVL.

The chain recombines TRBV28 with TRBJ2-5; the match to TRBD2 covers 10 bases. Trimming cost V 6 bases and J 5 bases; bases outside gene matches: 15. The germline CDR1 and CDR2 sequences are MDHEN and SYDVKM. The CDR3 is 17 amino acids. This CDR3 is CASRNPAGLAVGETQYF. CDR3 bases: TGTGCCAGCAGAAACCCAGCCGGACTAGCGGTAGGGGAGACCCAGTACTTC.

This clone was seen more than once but under ten times. It may be a read error: a sequence one base away is much more abundant. Other DNA sequences of this sample code for an identical CDR3. The chain uses TRBV13 and TRBJ2-3, with D unresolved. Germline-derived CDR1 and CDR2 are PRHDT and FYEKMQ (reference sequence). The CDR3 has 13 amino acids. CDR3 loop: CASSLAGTDTQYF. DNA of the CDR3: TGTGCCAGCAGCTTAGCCGGCACGGATACGCAGTATTTT.

This clone was seen many times. Since a much larger clone is just one base distant, this may be a read error. The genes are TRBV6-5 and TRBJ1-6; the match to TRBD1 covers 7 bases. The CDR3 loop spans 15 amino acids. The junction had 10 bases not matched to a gene; V was cut back by 2 bases and J by 12 bases. Germline assignment: CDR1 MNHEY and CDR2 SVGAGI. The CDR3 DNA sequence: TGTGCCAGCAGTTACGGGGGTGCCAGGGGGTTACCCCTCCACTTT. The encoded protein is CASSYGGARGLPLHF.

The J gene is TRBJ1-1, the V gene TRBV7-8; 7 bases agree with TRBD1. The CDR3 runs to 14 residues. V was pared by 4 bases and J by 3 bases, with 5 bases of the junction left unmatched. CDR1 and CDR2 (germline): SGHVS, FQNEAQ. In nucleotides, the CDR3 is TGTGCCAGCAGCTCCGGGACAGTGTACACTGAAGCTTTCTTT. It yields the protein CASSSGTVYTEAFF.

This clone was counted at least ten times. This CDR3 reads CASSPMDSSSGNTIYF. As DNA, the CDR3 is TGTGCCAGCTCACCCATGGACAGCAGCTCTGGAAACACCATATATTTT. V and J are TRBV18 and TRBJ1-3; D is perhaps TRBD1 (6 bases). Deletions cut 3 bases from V and 0 bases from J, with 12 bases between. CDR1 and CDR2 (germline): KGHSH, LQKENI. The CDR3 sequence is 16 residues long.

This clone has a count of ten or more. V and J are TRBV7-2 and TRBJ2-3, with TRBD2 as a possible D gene (5 bases). Between the trimmed V and J ends, which lost 5 bases and 2 bases, there was a span of 5 bases. This CDR3 region has 12 residues. CDR1 is SGHTA, CDR2 FQGNSA, per germline. In nucleotides, the CDR3 is TGTGCCAGCAGCGACTACACAGATACGCAGTATTTT. Its translation: CASSDYTDTQYF.

This clone came up many times. This chain uses TRBV12-3 or TRBV12-4 with TRBJ2-1, with 10 nucleotides matching TRBD2. This CDR3 has 14 residues. The V gene end was trimmed by 7 bases and the J gene end by 6 bases; junction bases not matched to a gene: 6. The CDR3 DNA is TGTGCCAGCAACCCAGCGGGAGGGGGCAATGAGCAGTTCTTC. This sequence encodes CASNPAGGGNEQFF.

The chain has TRBV28 and TRBJ1-2; no clear D. Between the trimmed V and J ends, which lost 5 bases and 2 bases, there was a span of 6 bases. CDR3 length: 12 amino acids. Germline CDR1 and CDR2: MDHEN and SYDVKM. CDR3 residues: CASSANNYGYTF. The CDR3 DNA is TGTGCCAGCAGTGCAAACAACTATGGCTACACCTTC.

This clone was seen a few times. CDR3 residues: CATNTGFYGYTF. The CDR3 nucleotides read TGTGCCACAAACACGGGGTTCTATGGCTACACCTTC. V usage is TRBV15 and J usage is TRBJ1-2; D not certain. V shed 9 bases and J shed 4 bases, with 12 bases lying between them. Germline V lookup: CDR1 LNHNV, CDR2 YYDKDF (reference sequence). This CDR3 is built from 12 residues.

Many counts were recorded for this clone. The chain recombines TRBV24-1 with TRBJ2-5; D unresolved. This CDR3 region has 15 residues. V was cut by 4 bases and J by 1 base, with 12 bases left in between. CDR1 and CDR2 from the germline V gene are KGHDR and SFDVKD. CDR3 nucleotide sequence: TGTGCCACCAGTGACTCCAGGTTGAGCCAAGAGACCCAGTACTTC. Amino acids: CATSDSRLSQETQYF.